The 21 T cell receptor beta chains listed next were all sequenced from one sample in a study of cytomegalovirus exposure and HLA in healthy donors. The PCR had 60 Vbeta and 13 Jbeta primers. Profiling relied on immunoSEQ multiplex PCR, and the TCRdb table lists in-frame clones only, not all of them. The sample holds about 120,000 clones; 80% are singletons and the top ten take about 2.6%. The sample was PBMCs. Receptors originate from a young man in good health and CMV-seronegative.

This clone is categorized as medium-sized. The rearrangement uses TRBV28 and TRBJ2-6, with 8 bases matching TRBD1. V was clipped by 5 bases and J by 2 bases; unmatched bases: 11. The CDR3 runs 18 residues. Germline values: CDR1 MDHEN, CDR2 SYDVKM. The CDR3 sequence is CASSPGRTGFTGANVLTF. The CDR3 DNA is TGTGCCAGCAGTCCTGGCAGGACAGGGTTTACTGGGGCCAACGTCCTGACTTTC. Complete variable domain (other parts from reference TRBV28 and TRBJ2-6): DVKVTQSSRYLVKRTGEKVFLECVQDMDHENMFWYRQDPGLGLRLIYFSYDVKMKEKGDIPEGYSVSREKKERFSLILESASTNQTSMYLCASSPGRTGFTGANVLTFGAGSRLTVL.

The rearrangement links TRBV27 to TRBJ2-2; 7 bases are shared with TRBD1. Trimming took 1 base from V and 6 from J; bases not matched to a gene: 5. Germline CDR1 MNHEY, CDR2 SMNVEV (reference sequence). The CDR3 runs 15 residues. DNA for the CDR3: TGTGCCAGCAGTTTATACATGACAGGGTCCGGGGAGCTGTTTTTT. Residues: CASSLYMTGSGELFF.

This chain joins TRBV9 and TRBJ1-2; TRBD1 agrees at 10 bases. After removal of 0 bases from V and 7 bases from J, the junction contained 9 bases not matched to a gene. From germline, CDR1 is SGDLS and CDR2 YYNGEE. The CDR3 spans 16 residues. The CDR3 sequence is CASSVAAGTGAGGYTF. CDR3 DNA sequence: TGTGCCAGCAGCGTAGCCGCCGGGACAGGGGCCGGTGGCTACACCTTC.

This rearrangement joins TRBV6-1 to TRBJ1-2, with TRBD1 identical over 9 bases. Germline CDR1 reads MNHNS; CDR2 reads SASEGT. J gave up 7 bases and V 8 bases, and 8 bases lay outside the gene matches. This CDR3 is 13 amino acids long. The CDR3 is CASLGQGLPGYTF. DNA of the CDR3: TGTGCCAGCCTTGGACAGGGGCTTCCTGGCTACACCTTC.

Only one count was recorded for this clone. The V gene is TRBV6-4, the J gene TRBJ2-2; D gene uncertain. V lost 6 bases, J lost 4 bases, and 18 bases lay in between. This CDR3 comprises 16 residues. The germline V gene encodes CDR1 MRHNA and CDR2 SNTAGT. Here the CDR3 reads CASSSSTSRPTGELFF. The CDR3, as DNA: TGTGCCAGCAGCAGTTCAACAAGTCGCCCCACCGGGGAGCTGTTTTTT.

Written as DNA, the CDR3 is TGTGCCACAAGAACAACGGGACAGAATGAAAAACTGTTTTTT. Translating gives CATRTTGQNEKLFF. V gene TRBV6-5 combines with J gene TRBJ1-4, with 7 positions matching TRBD1. Germline lookup yields CDR1 MNHEY and CDR2 SVGAGI. The J segment lost 5 bases and the V segment lost 10 bases, leaving 10 bases of the junction unmatched. CDR3 length: 14 residues.

The V and J genes are TRBV5-1 and TRBJ2-1; a weak D match, TRBD2 (5 bases). The CDR3 runs to 13 residues. V was cut by 0 bases and J by 7 bases, with 8 bases left in between. Per germline, CDR1 SGHRS and CDR2 YFSETQ. The CDR3 DNA is TGCGCCAGCAGCTTGGTGGGCGGGAATGAGCAGTTCTTC. Its protein product is CASSLVGGNEQFF. Combining the CDR3 with reference TRBV5-1 and TRBJ2-1 gives the whole variable domain KAGVTQTPRYLIKTRGQQVTLSCSPISGHRSVSWYQQTPGQGLQFLFEYFSETQRNKGNFPGRFSGRQFSNSRSEMNVSTLELGDSALYLCASSLVGGNEQFFGPGTRLTVL.

The J gene is TRBJ2-7, the V gene TRBV25-1; no firm D call. CDR3 length: 12 residues. Germline assignment: CDR1 MGHDK and CDR2 SYGVNS. V was cut by 5 bases and J by 4 bases, with 9 bases left in between. The CDR3 nucleotides read TGTGCCAGCAGTTCTGATCAGTACGAGCAGTACTTC. It yields the protein CASSSDQYEQYF.

CDR3 nucleotides: TGTGCCTGGGGAGGTGGGGTTTGGGGCTACACCTTC. This gives the protein CAWGGGVWGYTF. The V and J genes are TRBV30 and TRBJ1-2, with no clear D. The CDR3 is 12 residues long. CDR1 and CDR2 (germline): GTSNPN, SVGIG (reference sequence). The V end was cut by 5 bases, the J end by 8 bases, with 15 bases between.

The gene calls are TRBV7-2 and TRBJ2-5, with D possibly being TRBD2 (7 bases). Germline assignment: CDR1 SGHTA and CDR2 FQGNSA. The CDR3 contains 14 residues. Trimming left V 5 bases short and J 2 bases short, with 12 bases between. CDR3 nucleotide sequence: TGTGCCAGCAGCCCCGCGGGGGCGCAAGAGACCCAGTACTTC. Protein product: CASSPAGAQETQYF. Drawing the rest from reference TRBV7-2 and TRBJ2-5, the complete variable domain is GAGVSQSPSNKVTEKGKDVELRCDPISGHTALYWYRQSLGQGLEFLIYFQGNSAPDKSGLPSDRFSAERTGGSVSTLTIQRTQQEDSAVYLCASSPAGAQETQYFGPGTRLLVL.

This clone occurred once. The chain couples TRBV5-4 to TRBJ1-2, with 7 bases matching TRBD1. J lost 2 bases, V lost 4 bases, and 5 bases had no gene match. CDR3 length equals 14 residues. The germline V gene has CDR1 SGHNT and CDR2 YYREEE (reference sequence). The CDR3 region has the DNA TGTGCCAGCAGCGTGGTGGGACAGAACTATGGCTACACCTTC. It yields the protein CASSVVGQNYGYTF. The full variable domain, completed using reference TRBV5-4 and TRBJ1-2, is ETGVTQSPTHLIKTRGQQVTLRCSSQSGHNTVSWYQQALGQGPQFIFQYYREEENGRGNFPPRFSGLQFPNYSSELNVNALELDDSALYLCASSVVGQNYGYTFGSGTRLTVV.

J is TRBJ2-5 and V is TRBV7-2; 14 bases match TRBD2. Germline V gene lookup returns CDR1 SGHTA and CDR2 FQGNSA. V shed 5 bases, J shed 5 bases, and the junction held 4 bases outside the gene matches. CDR3 size: 15 residues. The CDR3 DNA reads TGTGCCAGCAGCCGGACTAGCGGGAGGCGTGAGACCCAGTACTTC. Its translation is CASSRTSGRRETQYF.

This clone was seen only a few times. The gene calls are TRBV7-9 and TRBJ1-1; D not certain. The germline CDR1 and CDR2 sequences are SEHNR and FQNEAQ (reference sequence). Trimming removed 0 bases from V and 5 bases from J, with 4 bases in between. CDR3 length: 12 residues. CDR3 DNA sequence: TGTGCCAGCAGCTTAGCTGTAACTGAAGCTTTCTTT. This encodes CASSLAVTEAFF.

V is TRBV30 and J is TRBJ2-7, with 9 nucleotides matching TRBD1. This CDR3 region has 15 residues. Germline assignment: CDR1 GTSNPN and CDR2 SVGIG (reference sequence). Unmatched junction bases numbered 6, after V lost 2 bases and J lost 1 base. CDR3 residues: CAWSYTGGDSYEQYF. The CDR3 bases are TGTGCCTGGAGTTACACAGGGGGCGATTCCTACGAGCAGTACTTC.

The V call is TRBV18, the J call TRBJ1-1; 9 nucleotides match TRBD1. Germline CDR1 reads KGHSH; CDR2 reads LQKENI. This CDR3 is 14 amino acids long. The trim removed 4 bases at V and 3 bases at J, leaving 3 bases unmatched. The CDR3 reads CASSHRQGDTEAFF. The CDR3 DNA follows: TGTGCCAGCTCACACCGACAGGGGGACACTGAAGCTTTCTTT.

This clone showed up just once. The gene calls are TRBV5-1 and TRBJ1-3; D is uncertain. The germline CDR1 and CDR2 sequences are SGHRS and YFSETQ. V dropped 0 bases and J dropped 1 base, with 5 bases sitting between them. CDR3 length equals 14 residues. CDR3 protein: CASSLVSSGNTIYF. The CDR3 DNA follows: TGCGCCAGCAGCTTGGTGTCATCTGGAAACACCATATATTTT. The complete variable domain, with remaining parts taken from reference TRBV5-1 and TRBJ1-3, reads KAGVTQTPRYLIKTRGQQVTLSCSPISGHRSVSWYQQTPGQGLQFLFEYFSETQRNKGNFPGRFSGRQFSNSRSEMNVSTLELGDSALYLCASSLVSSGNTIYFGEGSWLTVV.

Note on this clone: Other DNA variants within this sample encode the same CDR3. The chain couples TRBV27 to TRBJ2-7; TRBD2 aligns across 7 bases. The V and J ends lost 3 bases and 4 bases, in that order; junction bases with no gene match: 3. There are 13 residues in the CDR3. Germline V gene lookup returns CDR1 MNHEY and CDR2 SMNVEV (reference sequence). CDR3 in amino acids: CASSFASGYEQYF. CDR3 DNA: TGTGCCAGCAGTTTTGCTAGCGGATACGAGCAGTACTTC.

CDR3 nucleotide sequence: TGTGCCAGCAGTGGGGGGGGGACCTACGAGCAGTACTTC. Amino acid sequence: CASSGGGTYEQYF. The chain is built from TRBV6-1 and TRBJ2-7; 7 bases agree with TRBD2. The CDR3 consists of 13 residues. Germline CDR1 and CDR2: MNHNS and SASEGT. Trimming took 4 bases from V and 2 from J; bases not matched to a gene: 2.

The chain has TRBV11-2 and TRBJ1-5; D is unclear. CDR3 length equals 12 residues. Germline V gene lookup returns CDR1 SGHAT and CDR2 FQNNGV. V was cut by 8 bases and J by 2 bases, with 7 bases left in between. The CDR3 DNA reads TGTGCCAGCCGCGGAGGCAATCAGCCCCAGCATTTT. Protein product: CASRGGNQPQHF.

This chain connects TRBV27 to TRBJ2-7, with 10 bases matching TRBD2. CDR3 length: 14 amino acids. V shed 3 bases and J 5 bases; nucleotides not matched to a gene: 4. CDR1 is MNHEY and CDR2 is SMNVEV in the germline V gene (reference sequence). The CDR3 DNA reads as TGTGCCAGCAGTTTGGGGACTAGCGCCAACGAGCAGTACTTC. Encoded protein: CASSLGTSANEQYF.

The sample holds a few counts of this clone. This sequence joins TRBV5-6 and TRBJ1-1, with TRBD1 matching over 8 bases. Germline CDR1 reads SGHDT; CDR2 reads YYEEEE. This CDR3 spans 14 amino acids. The trim removed 4 bases at V and 6 bases at J, leaving 8 bases unmatched. The CDR3, as DNA: TGTGCCAGCAGCGGAGACAGGGGTCTCTCTGAAGCTTTCTTT. Residues: CASSGDRGLSEAFF.